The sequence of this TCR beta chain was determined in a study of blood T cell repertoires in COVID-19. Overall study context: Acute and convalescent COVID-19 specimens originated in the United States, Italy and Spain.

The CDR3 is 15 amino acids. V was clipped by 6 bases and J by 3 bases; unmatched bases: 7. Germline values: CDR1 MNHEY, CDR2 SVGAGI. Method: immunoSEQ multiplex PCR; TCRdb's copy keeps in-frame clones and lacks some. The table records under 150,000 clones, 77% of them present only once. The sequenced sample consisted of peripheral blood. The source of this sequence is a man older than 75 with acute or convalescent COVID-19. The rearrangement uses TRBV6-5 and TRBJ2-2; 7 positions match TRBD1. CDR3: CASSLGTADTGELFF. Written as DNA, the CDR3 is TGTGCCAGCAGCCTGGGGACAGCCGACACCGGGGAGCTGTTTTTT.